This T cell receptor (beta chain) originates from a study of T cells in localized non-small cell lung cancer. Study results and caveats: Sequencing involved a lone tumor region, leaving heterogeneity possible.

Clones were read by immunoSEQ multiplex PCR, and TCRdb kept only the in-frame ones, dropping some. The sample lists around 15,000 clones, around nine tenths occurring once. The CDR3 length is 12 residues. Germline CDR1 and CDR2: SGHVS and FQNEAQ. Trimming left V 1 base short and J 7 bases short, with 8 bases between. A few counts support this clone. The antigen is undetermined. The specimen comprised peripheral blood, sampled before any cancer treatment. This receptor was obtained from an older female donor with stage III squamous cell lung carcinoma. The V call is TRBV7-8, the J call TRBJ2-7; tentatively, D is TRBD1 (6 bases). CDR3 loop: CASSLDRGEQYF. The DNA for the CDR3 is TGTGCCAGCAGCTTAGATAGGGGGGAGCAGTACTTC. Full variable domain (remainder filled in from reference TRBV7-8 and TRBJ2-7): GAGVSQSPRYKVAKRGQDVALRCDPISGHVSLFWYQQALGQGPEFLTYFQNEAQLDKSGLPSDRFFAERPEGSVSTLKIQRTQQEDSAVYLCASSLDRGEQYFGPGTRLTVT.